The present T cell receptor (beta chain) was sequenced within a study of OX40 agonist ivuxolimab in advanced cancers. Study as a whole: Every patient in dose escalation had hepatocellular carcinoma, melanoma, renal cell or head and neck cancer.

Libraries were prepared by immunoSEQ multiplex PCR; TCRdb keeps only in-frame clonotypes and omits some of them. In the table there are tens of thousands of clones, under 90% of which are singletons. Trimming pared 5 bases from V and 4 bases from J, leaving 20 bases between. CDR1 and CDR2 from the germline V gene are LNHDA and SQIVND (reference sequence). This CDR3 region has 16 residues. Study-wide points: CD8+ T cells were the subset that, on average, had more expanded clones than CD4+.

Of note for this clone: Antigen: not known.

This receptor was obtained from an adult with an advanced solid tumor such as melanoma, head and neck, liver or kidney cancer. The chain employs TRBV19 and TRBJ1-2; D might be TRBD1 (5 bases). The input for sequencing was CD4+ or CD8+ T cells sorted from blood, taken in a trial of the OX40 agonist ivuxolimab. The CDR3 sequence is CASSRRGRYIGYGYTF. For the CDR3, the DNA is TGTGCCAGTAGTCGGCGGGGGAGGTATATCGGCTATGGCTACACCTTC.